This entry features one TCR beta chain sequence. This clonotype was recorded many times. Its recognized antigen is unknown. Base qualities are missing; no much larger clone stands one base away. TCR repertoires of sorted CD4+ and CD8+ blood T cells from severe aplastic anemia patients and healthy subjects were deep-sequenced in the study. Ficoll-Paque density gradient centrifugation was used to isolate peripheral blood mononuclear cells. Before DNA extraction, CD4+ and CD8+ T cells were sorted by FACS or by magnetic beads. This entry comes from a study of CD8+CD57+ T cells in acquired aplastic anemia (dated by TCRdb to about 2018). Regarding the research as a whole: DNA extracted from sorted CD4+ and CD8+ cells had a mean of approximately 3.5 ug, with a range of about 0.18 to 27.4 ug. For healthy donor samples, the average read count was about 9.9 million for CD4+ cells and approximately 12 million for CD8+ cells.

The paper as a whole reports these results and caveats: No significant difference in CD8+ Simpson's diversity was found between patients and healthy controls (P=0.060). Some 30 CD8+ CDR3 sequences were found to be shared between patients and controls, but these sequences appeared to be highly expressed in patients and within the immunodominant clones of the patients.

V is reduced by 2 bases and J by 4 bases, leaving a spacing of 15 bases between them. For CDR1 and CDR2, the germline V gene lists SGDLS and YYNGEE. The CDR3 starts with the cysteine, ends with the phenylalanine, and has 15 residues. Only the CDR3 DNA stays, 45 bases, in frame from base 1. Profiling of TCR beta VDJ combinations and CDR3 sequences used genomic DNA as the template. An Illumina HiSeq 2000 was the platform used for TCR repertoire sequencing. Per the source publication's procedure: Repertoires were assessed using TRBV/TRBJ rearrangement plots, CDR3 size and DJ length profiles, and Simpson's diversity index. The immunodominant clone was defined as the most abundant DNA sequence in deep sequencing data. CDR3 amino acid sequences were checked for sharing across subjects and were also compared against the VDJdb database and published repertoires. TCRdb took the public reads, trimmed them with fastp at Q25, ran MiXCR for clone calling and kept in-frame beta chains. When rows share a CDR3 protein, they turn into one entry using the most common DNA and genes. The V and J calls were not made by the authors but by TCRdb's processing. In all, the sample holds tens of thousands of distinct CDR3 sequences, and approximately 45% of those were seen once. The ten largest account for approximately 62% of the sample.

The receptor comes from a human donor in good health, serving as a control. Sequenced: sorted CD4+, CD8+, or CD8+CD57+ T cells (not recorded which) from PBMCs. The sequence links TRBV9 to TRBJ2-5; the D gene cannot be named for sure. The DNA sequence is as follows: TGTGCCAGCAGCGTTCTTTCTAGTTCTGCAGAGACCCAGTACTTC. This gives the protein CASSVLSSSAETQYF.